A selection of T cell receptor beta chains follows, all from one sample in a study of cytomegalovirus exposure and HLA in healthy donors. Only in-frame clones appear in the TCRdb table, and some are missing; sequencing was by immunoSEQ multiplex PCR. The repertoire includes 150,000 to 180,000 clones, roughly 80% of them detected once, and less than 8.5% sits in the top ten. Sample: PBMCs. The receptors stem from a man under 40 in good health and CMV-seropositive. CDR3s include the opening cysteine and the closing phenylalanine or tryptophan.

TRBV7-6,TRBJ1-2,CASSLGTDGNYGYTF
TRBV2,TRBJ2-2,CASTNRGTNTGELFF
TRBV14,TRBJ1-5,CASSQDRDRQDQPQHF
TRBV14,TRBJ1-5,CASTQGGGKGRNQPQHF
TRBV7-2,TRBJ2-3,CASSRGGLAGALDTQYF
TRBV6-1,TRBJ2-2,CASSGMPLNTGELFF
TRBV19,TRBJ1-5,CASSISDRTFQPQHF
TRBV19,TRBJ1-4,CASSTTGSGEKLFF
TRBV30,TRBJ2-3,CARSSGGTDTQYF
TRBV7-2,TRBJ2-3,CASSPFPGADTQYF
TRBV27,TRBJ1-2,CASSLYGGGAGYGYTF
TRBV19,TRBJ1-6,CASSRQGNSPLHF
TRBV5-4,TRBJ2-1,CASSLAGGLRYNEQFF
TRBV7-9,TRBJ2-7,CASSSLVPHEQYF
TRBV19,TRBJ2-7,CASSIGNRDRGSYEQYF
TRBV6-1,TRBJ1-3,CASMYRGISGNTIYF
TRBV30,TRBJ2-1,CAWIRGQGGNEQFF
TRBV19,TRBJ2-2,CASCQREGRTGELFF
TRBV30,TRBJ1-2,CAWSGQGNGYTF
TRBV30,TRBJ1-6,CGWGLTDNSPLHF
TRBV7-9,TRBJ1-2,CASSSGDYGYTF
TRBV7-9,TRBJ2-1,CASRRTGGSYNEQFF
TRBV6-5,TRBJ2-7,CASSGFTGSYEQYF
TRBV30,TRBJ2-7,CACNHRTGGPREQYF
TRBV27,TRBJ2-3,CASSIPGQLTDTQYF
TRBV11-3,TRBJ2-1,CASSGLAGGQGEQFF
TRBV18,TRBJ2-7,CASSFVRSSYEQYF
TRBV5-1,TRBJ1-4,CASSPIKGGLGEKLFF
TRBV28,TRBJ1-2,CASSLRTGFVGYTF
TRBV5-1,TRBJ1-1,CASSLFYGDTEAFF
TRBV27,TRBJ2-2,CASSPTGGVTGELFF
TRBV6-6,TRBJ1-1,CASSWITGGAEAFF
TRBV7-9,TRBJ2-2,CASSPRLAGGSAGELFF
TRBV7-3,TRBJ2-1,CASSVTDRGTYNEQFF
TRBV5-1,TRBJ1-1,CASSANLGLNTEAFF
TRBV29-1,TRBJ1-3,CSVRQDSGNTIYF
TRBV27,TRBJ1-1,CASSLSPGGGIEAFF
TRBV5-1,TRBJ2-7,CASSLDLPRDEQYF
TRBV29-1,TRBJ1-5,CSVTPTVLGPQHF
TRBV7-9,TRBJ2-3,CASTEYSDTQYF
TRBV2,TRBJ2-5,CASSRTSGRRGETQYF
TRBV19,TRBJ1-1,CASSIATTGRNTEAFF
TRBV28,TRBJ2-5,CASTPGTNLPKSGQYF
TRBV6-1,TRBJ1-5,CASKNLGQANQPQHF
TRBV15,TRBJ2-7,CATSRAAAVSYEQYF
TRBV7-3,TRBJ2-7,CASSTGYSYEQYF
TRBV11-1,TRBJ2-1,CASSLGPGLAPYNEQFF
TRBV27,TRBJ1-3,CASSSSGQGRPSGNTIYF
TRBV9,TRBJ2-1,CASSEHSGGPSSYNEQFF
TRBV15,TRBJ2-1,CATSRDLNEQFF
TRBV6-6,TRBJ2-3,CASSYSSRSLTDTQYF
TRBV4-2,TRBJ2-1,CASSQPSGDYNEQFF
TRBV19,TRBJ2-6,CASSEGGGANVLTF
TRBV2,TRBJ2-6,CASTPGSGANVLTF
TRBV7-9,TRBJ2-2,CASSLSGGRTGELFF